The rows below give T cell receptor beta chains drawn from one sample of a study of human T cells and chemical hapten exposure. TCRdb reprocessed the RACE reads with MiXCR, giving one entry per CDR3 protein. The data hold over 60,000 distinct CDR3 sequences, with 10% observed a single time. The sample in question was whole blood, obtained in connection with sensitization to the hapten diphenylcyclopropenone (DPC). All receptors come from a woman between 50 and 59 years old with alopecia areata. Some clones in this sample may be carry-over from other donors' samples. Both conserved end residues are part of each CDR3. The order of the fields is clone size, D gene, V gene, J gene, CDR3 DNA, CDR3 protein. A D gene is named only where the DNA matches it firmly. The size field is filled for only some rows; it gives once, few, many or a size class.

clone_size: many
d_call: .
v_call: TRBV20-1
j_call: TRBJ1-6
cdr3_nt: TGCAGTGCTAGAACCATGGCGGGGGGCGCGGTGGGGTCACCCCTCCACTTT
cdr3_aa: CSARTMAGGAVGSPLHF

clone_size: many
d_call: TRBD2
v_call: TRBV19
j_call: TRBJ2-1
cdr3_nt: TGTGCCAGTAGTCATGGGGCGGGAGGCTCCTACAATGAGCAGTTCTTC
cdr3_aa: CASSHGAGGSYNEQFF

clone_size: .
d_call: .
v_call: TRBV5-8
j_call: TRBJ2-7
cdr3_nt: TGTGCCAGCAGCCCGCACCGGGACTTTTTCCGATCCGAGCAGTACTTC
cdr3_aa: CASSPHRDFFRSEQYF

clone_size: many
d_call: TRBD2
v_call: TRBV5-6
j_call: TRBJ2-2
cdr3_nt: TGTGCCAGCAGCTTCGGCGGGGGTCACGCCGGGGAGCTGTTTTTT
cdr3_aa: CASSFGGGHAGELFF

clone_size: many
d_call: .
v_call: TRBV7-9
j_call: TRBJ1-5
cdr3_nt: TGTGCCAGCAGCCGATTAAATAGCAATCAGCCCCAGCATTTT
cdr3_aa: CASSRLNSNQPQHF

clone_size: many
d_call: .
v_call: TRBV20-1
j_call: TRBJ2-1
cdr3_nt: TGCAGTGCTAGACACCGGGAAAATGAGCAGTTCTTC
cdr3_aa: CSARHRENEQFF

clone_size: many
d_call: TRBD2
v_call: TRBV29-1
j_call: TRBJ2-1
cdr3_nt: TGCAGCGCACTACCTAGCGGGATGGTCAATGAGCAGTTCTTC
cdr3_aa: CSALPSGMVNEQFF

clone_size: few
d_call: TRBD1
v_call: TRBV3-1
j_call: TRBJ1-1
cdr3_nt: TGTGCCAGCTCCTGGGACAGGGGGTCTTATTGGACTGAAGCTTTCTTT
cdr3_aa: CASSWDRGSYWTEAFF

clone_size: .
d_call: TRBD1
v_call: TRBV7-2
j_call: TRBJ2-2
cdr3_nt: TGTGCCAGCAGCCCGGGACAGAGGCCGACCGGGGAGCTGTTTTTT
cdr3_aa: CASSPGQRPTGELFF

clone_size: many
d_call: TRBD1
v_call: TRBV29-1
j_call: TRBJ2-3
cdr3_nt: TGCAGCGTTGAAGTCTCCGGGACAGGGACAGATACGCAGTATTTT
cdr3_aa: CSVEVSGTGTDTQYF

clone_size: .
d_call: .
v_call: TRBV5-1
j_call: TRBJ1-1
cdr3_nt: TGCGCCAGCAGCTTGGATCGTCTCGCTGAAGCTTTCTTT
cdr3_aa: CASSLDRLAEAFF

clone_size: few
d_call: .
v_call: TRBV9
j_call: TRBJ2-1
cdr3_nt: TGTGCCAGCAGCGTAGGTAGTGAGCAGTTCTTC
cdr3_aa: CASSVGSEQFF

clone_size: few
d_call: .
v_call: TRBV29-1
j_call: TRBJ2-4
cdr3_nt: TGCAGCGTTGGGGTCTTAAACATTCAGTACTTC
cdr3_aa: CSVGVLNIQYF

clone_size: many
d_call: .
v_call: TRBV27
j_call: TRBJ2-5
cdr3_nt: TGTGCCAGCAGTTGGGCTCAACAGGAGACCCAGTACTTC
cdr3_aa: CASSWAQQETQYF

clone_size: few
d_call: .
v_call: TRBV5-1
j_call: TRBJ2-3
cdr3_nt: TGCGCCAGCAGCTTGGGGGACGACACAGATACGCAGTATTTT
cdr3_aa: CASSLGDDTDTQYF

clone_size: few
d_call: .
v_call: TRBV6-2/TRBV6-3
j_call: TRBJ1-1
cdr3_nt: TGTGCCAGCAGTTACTCCGGACCTACAAACACTGAAGCTTTCTTT
cdr3_aa: CASSYSGPTNTEAFF

clone_size: many
d_call: TRBD1
v_call: TRBV9
j_call: TRBJ1-6
cdr3_nt: TGTGCCAGCAGCCCCCAGCCTGGGACAGATTCACCCCTCCACTTT
cdr3_aa: CASSPQPGTDSPLHF

clone_size: many
d_call: TRBD2
v_call: TRBV20-1
j_call: TRBJ2-3
cdr3_nt: TGCAGTGCTAGCCAGATAGCGGGACCGGAGGGGACGCAGTATTTT
cdr3_aa: CSASQIAGPEGTQYF

clone_size: few
d_call: TRBD1
v_call: TRBV29-1
j_call: TRBJ1-2
cdr3_nt: TGCAGCGTGCGACAGGGGGCAGATGGCTACACCTTC
cdr3_aa: CSVRQGADGYTF

clone_size: few
d_call: .
v_call: TRBV28
j_call: TRBJ2-7
cdr3_nt: TGTGCCAGCAGTCAGGGTGGCCCCGAGGACGAGCAGTACTTC
cdr3_aa: CASSQGGPEDEQYF

clone_size: many
d_call: .
v_call: TRBV7-2
j_call: TRBJ2-3
cdr3_nt: TGTGCCAGCAGCTACCGGCCGGGGAGACCTACTAGCACAGATACGCAGTATTTT
cdr3_aa: CASSYRPGRPTSTDTQYF

clone_size: many
d_call: .
v_call: TRBV19
j_call: TRBJ1-1
cdr3_nt: TGTGCCAGTAGTTTCGGGACACAAAACACTGAAGCTTTCTTT
cdr3_aa: CASSFGTQNTEAFF

clone_size: few
d_call: TRBD1
v_call: TRBV5-1
j_call: TRBJ1-4
cdr3_nt: TGCGCCAGCAGCCTGCGACAGGGAGGGGAAAAACTGTTTTTT
cdr3_aa: CASSLRQGGEKLFF

clone_size: .
d_call: .
v_call: TRBV21-1
j_call: TRBJ2-7
cdr3_nt: TGTGCCAGCAGCAAAGTGGAGGACCTCTGGGACTTC
cdr3_aa: CASSKVEDLWDF

clone_size: .
d_call: .
v_call: TRBV25-1
j_call: TRBJ1-2
cdr3_nt: TGTGCCAGCAGTGAATCGGGCAGGGCCTATGGCTACACCTTC
cdr3_aa: CASSESGRAYGYTF

clone_size: .
d_call: TRBD1
v_call: TRBV2
j_call: TRBJ1-5
cdr3_nt: TGTGCCAGCAGTCCCGGGACAGGGGGGAATCAGCCCCAGCATTTT
cdr3_aa: CASSPGTGGNQPQHF

clone_size: many
d_call: TRBD1
v_call: TRBV30
j_call: TRBJ1-1
cdr3_nt: TGTGCCTGGACCCCGGGACAGGTCTCCCGTGAAGCTTTCTTT
cdr3_aa: CAWTPGQVSREAFF

clone_size: many
d_call: .
v_call: TRBV27
j_call: TRBJ1-5
cdr3_nt: TGTGCCAGCAGCTCCGGACAGTATAGCAATCAGCCCCAGCATTTT
cdr3_aa: CASSSGQYSNQPQHF

clone_size: .
d_call: .
v_call: TRBV9
j_call: TRBJ2-7
cdr3_nt: TGTGCCAGCAGCACACGTCCCGGGACATCTGAGCAGTACTTC
cdr3_aa: CASSTRPGTSEQYF

clone_size: many
d_call: TRBD2
v_call: TRBV19
j_call: TRBJ2-1
cdr3_nt: TGTGCCAGTAGGGCTAGCGGGTCCTCTGACCACAATGAGCAGTTCTTC
cdr3_aa: CASRASGSSDHNEQFF

clone_size: many
d_call: TRBD2
v_call: TRBV12-3/TRBV12-4
j_call: TRBJ2-7
cdr3_nt: TGTGCCAGCAGTTTCACCCCGCTAGCGGGAGAAGTACAGCTCAGGGAGCAGTACTTC
cdr3_aa: CASSFTPLAGEVQLREQYF

clone_size: .
d_call: TRBD2
v_call: TRBV28
j_call: TRBJ2-3
cdr3_nt: TGTGCCAGCAGTTCGTCACTAGCGGGAGAACGGAATACGCAGTATTTT
cdr3_aa: CASSSSLAGERNTQYF

clone_size: many
d_call: TRBD2
v_call: TRBV3-1
j_call: TRBJ2-1
cdr3_nt: TGTGCCAGCCGGCCTTGGGCTAGCGGGGATGAGCAGTTCTTC
cdr3_aa: CASRPWASGDEQFF

clone_size: many
d_call: .
v_call: TRBV7-9
j_call: TRBJ2-3
cdr3_nt: TGTGCCAGCAGAGTAGCTGCCACAGATACGCAGTATTTT
cdr3_aa: CASRVAATDTQYF

clone_size: .
d_call: TRBD2
v_call: TRBV15
j_call: TRBJ2-1
cdr3_nt: TGTGCCACCAGCAGAGAGTTGCTAGCGGGAGCCAATGAGCAGTTCTTC
cdr3_aa: CATSRELLAGANEQFF

clone_size: .
d_call: TRBD2
v_call: TRBV20-1
j_call: TRBJ2-2
cdr3_nt: TGCAGTGCTCCTAGCGGGGCCGGGGAGCTGTTTTTT
cdr3_aa: CSAPSGAGELFF

clone_size: many
d_call: .
v_call: TRBV20-1
j_call: TRBJ2-7
cdr3_nt: TGCAGTGCTGCACGGGACGGCGCCTACGAGCAGTACTTC
cdr3_aa: CSAARDGAYEQYF

clone_size: many
d_call: .
v_call: TRBV20-1
j_call: TRBJ2-1
cdr3_nt: TGCAGTGCTAGATTCTGGCCGCCGGGACAAGGAGGGGTCTCCTACAATGAGCAGTTCTTC
cdr3_aa: CSARFWPPGQGGVSYNEQFF

clone_size: many
d_call: .
v_call: TRBV10-3
j_call: TRBJ2-5
cdr3_nt: TGTGCCATCAGTGTAGGAGCCCAAGAGACCCAGTACTTC
cdr3_aa: CAISVGAQETQYF

clone_size: few
d_call: .
v_call: TRBV29-1
j_call: TRBJ1-1
cdr3_nt: TGCAGCGTTGAAGGCAGGGCCTACACTGAAGCTTTCTTT
cdr3_aa: CSVEGRAYTEAFF

clone_size: many
d_call: TRBD1
v_call: TRBV12-3/TRBV12-4
j_call: TRBJ1-1
cdr3_nt: TGTGCCAGCAGTTTAGGGACAGGGAACACTGAAGCTTTCTTT
cdr3_aa: CASSLGTGNTEAFF

clone_size: few
d_call: TRBD2
v_call: TRBV29-1
j_call: TRBJ2-3
cdr3_nt: TGCAGCGTTGAGTTTAGCGGGAGCTCAGATACGCAGTATTTT
cdr3_aa: CSVEFSGSSDTQYF

clone_size: .
d_call: .
v_call: TRBV19
j_call: TRBJ2-7
cdr3_nt: TGTGCCAGTTCCTCCGTTTCACCGCCCTCCTACGAGCAGTACTTC
cdr3_aa: CASSSVSPPSYEQYF

clone_size: .
d_call: .
v_call: TRBV20-1
j_call: TRBJ1-1
cdr3_nt: TGCAGTGCTAGAGAGAGGGGAGACACCCGAACTGAAGCTTTCTTT
cdr3_aa: CSARERGDTRTEAFF

clone_size: many
d_call: .
v_call: TRBV14
j_call: TRBJ2-4
cdr3_nt: TGTGCCAGCAGCCATGCTGGGGGGAACATTCAGTACTTC
cdr3_aa: CASSHAGGNIQYF

clone_size: many
d_call: .
v_call: TRBV5-1
j_call: TRBJ2-1
cdr3_nt: TGCGCCAGCAGCTCGACCGGACCCCTCGGTGAGCAGTTCTTC
cdr3_aa: CASSSTGPLGEQFF

clone_size: many
d_call: .
v_call: TRBV20-1
j_call: TRBJ2-3
cdr3_nt: TGCAGTGCTAGAGATCTAGGAAGCGGACTTAGCACAGATACGCAGTATTTT
cdr3_aa: CSARDLGSGLSTDTQYF

clone_size: many
d_call: .
v_call: TRBV12-3/TRBV12-4
j_call: TRBJ1-1
cdr3_nt: TGTGCCAGCGGGAAGGGACGGGGTACTGAAGCTTTCTTT
cdr3_aa: CASGKGRGTEAFF

clone_size: many
d_call: TRBD1
v_call: TRBV30
j_call: TRBJ1-5
cdr3_nt: TGTGCCTGGAGTGGGACAGGGAAAAATCAGCCCCAGCATTTT
cdr3_aa: CAWSGTGKNQPQHF

clone_size: many
d_call: TRBD1
v_call: TRBV29-1
j_call: TRBJ2-2
cdr3_nt: TGCAGCGTTTTGGCAGGGGGAGCCGGGGAGCTGTTTTTT
cdr3_aa: CSVLAGGAGELFF